Listed below are T cell receptor beta chains from one sample, sequenced in a study of Ad26.COV2.S vaccination and SARS-CoV-2 variants. Clones were sequenced by immunoSEQ multiplex PCR, and TCRdb holds only the in-frame ones, with some missing. The sample carries 440,000 or so clones, roughly nine tenths recorded once. The sample here was peripheral blood, taken in a trial of Ad26.COV2.S vaccine versus placebo. The receptor source for this set is a person aged 18 to 65 who received the Ad26.COV2.S COVID-19 vaccine or a placebo. CDR3s include the opening cysteine and the closing phenylalanine or tryptophan. D genes are given only for firm matches. Some rows mark clone size as missing; the rest say once, few, many or name a class of expanded clone.

D: NA; size: few; V: TRBV15; J: TRBJ2-7; DNA: TGTGCCACCAGCAGAGATCGGGGTATGTCGGTGCTGGACGAGCAGTACTTC; CDR3: CATSRDRGMSVLDEQYF
D: TRBD2; size: NA; V: TRBV11-2; J: TRBJ2-5; DNA: TGTGCCAGCAGCCCCACTTATTTAGCGGGGGGGCATCGGCGAGAGACCCAGTACTTC; CDR3: CASSPTYLAGGHRRETQYF
D: NA; size: NA; V: TRBV11-2; J: TRBJ1-2; DNA: TGTGCCAGCAGCCTTACCGGTGCGGGGCCCTATGGCTACACCTTC; CDR3: CASSLTGAGPYGYTF
D: TRBD2; size: NA; V: TRBV6-5; J: TRBJ2-1; DNA: TGTGCCAGCAGAATAACTAGCGGGAGTTGGAATGAGCAGTTCTTC; CDR3: CASRITSGSWNEQFF
D: TRBD2; size: NA; V: TRBV7-2; J: TRBJ2-1; DNA: TGTGCCAGCAGCCCACTTGCTTTAGCGGGAGACCCAGGTCACAATGAGCAGTTCTTC; CDR3: CASSPLALAGDPGHNEQFF
D: NA; size: NA; V: TRBV6-5; J: TRBJ1-2; DNA: TGTGCCAGCACTAGTTGGCCGGGAGGCTACACCTTC; CDR3: CASTSWPGGYTF
D: TRBD1; size: NA; V: TRBV29-1; J: TRBJ1-1; DNA: TGCAGCGTCGACACAGGGGTTACTGAAGCTTTCTTT; CDR3: CSVDTGVTEAFF
D: NA; size: NA; V: TRBV12-5; J: TRBJ1-2; DNA: TGTGCTAGTGGTTACAATGTAAGGGGTTCCTACGGGGGCTACACCTTC; CDR3: CASGYNVRGSYGGYTF
D: NA; size: NA; V: TRBV7-2; J: TRBJ2-5; DNA: TGTGCCAGCAGCTTAATGGGGAGCATCCAAGAGACCCAGTACTTC; CDR3: CASSLMGSIQETQYF
D: NA; size: NA; V: TRBV2; J: TRBJ1-2; DNA: TGTGCCAGCAGTGTGGTGGCCTACGGCTACACCTTC; CDR3: CASSVVAYGYTF
D: TRBD1; size: NA; V: TRBV4-1; J: TRBJ2-3; DNA: TGCGCCAGCAGCCAAGTCAGGACAGGGCCCACAGATACGCAGTATTTT; CDR3: CASSQVRTGPTDTQYF
D: NA; size: NA; V: TRBV11-2; J: TRBJ2-7; DNA: TGTGCCAGCAGCCCCCGGGTAGGCAGGGACCCTTTCCTCTCCTACGAGCAGTACTTC; CDR3: CASSPRVGRDPFLSYEQYF
D: TRBD1; size: NA; V: TRBV5-4; J: TRBJ2-7; DNA: TGTGCCAGCAGCCAGACAGGGGCGGCCGTCTACGAGCAGTACTTC; CDR3: CASSQTGAAVYEQYF
D: NA; size: NA; V: TRBV4-1; J: TRBJ1-1; DNA: TGCGCCAGCAGCCAGGTCTCAGGGAGCCGATACATGAACACTGAAGCTTTCTTT; CDR3: CASSQVSGSRYMNTEAFF
D: NA; size: NA; V: TRBV7-2; J: TRBJ1-3; DNA: TGTGCCAGCAGCTTAGGAACCGCCTCTGGAAACACCATATATTTT; CDR3: CASSLGTASGNTIYF
D: TRBD1; size: NA; V: TRBV13; J: TRBJ1-2; DNA: TGTGCCAGCAGCTTGACAGGGGCGGGCTATGGCTACACCTTC; CDR3: CASSLTGAGYGYTF
D: NA; size: NA; V: TRBV29-1; J: TRBJ1-1; DNA: TGCAGCGTTGGTGTGGGTTTTGGGGGTATGAACACTGAAGCTTTCTTT; CDR3: CSVGVGFGGMNTEAFF
D: NA; size: NA; V: TRBV6-5; J: TRBJ1-2; DNA: TGTGCTAGCAGTATCGTGCCCGGGAAGGATGGCTACACCTTC; CDR3: CASSIVPGKDGYTF
D: NA; size: NA; V: TRBV7-2; J: TRBJ1-6; DNA: TGTGCCAGCAGCTTCGCCGGCTCCGGAGACTCAAATTCACCCCTCCACTTT; CDR3: CASSFAGSGDSNSPLHF
D: NA; size: NA; V: TRBV28; J: TRBJ1-4; DNA: TGTGCCAGCAGCGGGAATGAAAAACTGTTTTTT; CDR3: CASSGNEKLFF
D: NA; size: NA; V: TRBV4-1; J: TRBJ1-1; DNA: TGCGCCAGCAGCCAAATGGCAGGGGTGAACACTGAAGCTTTCTTT; CDR3: CASSQMAGVNTEAFF
D: TRBD1; size: NA; V: TRBV28; J: TRBJ1-2; DNA: TGTGCCAGCAGTTTCGGACAGGGGTTTATATTAGGTGGCTACACCTTC; CDR3: CASSFGQGFILGGYTF
D: NA; size: NA; V: TRBV7-6; J: TRBJ2-2; DNA: TGTGCCAGCAGCTTAGTAGGGGAGGGACATCGTTTTTCGGGGGAGCTGTTTTTT; CDR3: CASSLVGEGHRFSGELFF
D: NA; size: NA; V: TRBV27; J: TRBJ2-5; DNA: TGTGCCAGCAGTCCGGAGAAGTGGGGAGAGACCCAGTACTTC; CDR3: CASSPEKWGETQYF
D: TRBD2; size: NA; V: TRBV5-6; J: TRBJ2-5; DNA: TGTGCCAGCAGCGCAGATCCTAGCGGACGAGAGACCCAGTACTTC; CDR3: CASSADPSGRETQYF
D: NA; size: NA; V: TRBV5-1; J: TRBJ2-2; DNA: TGCGCCAGCAGCTTGGCGGGGACCGGGGAGCTGTTTTTT; CDR3: CASSLAGTGELFF
D: NA; size: NA; V: TRBV4-3; J: TRBJ2-3; DNA: TGCGCCAGCAGCCAAGATGACAGCACAGATACGCAGTATTTT; CDR3: CASSQDDSTDTQYF
D: NA; size: NA; V: TRBV18; J: TRBJ1-1; DNA: TGTGCCAGCTCACCTGGGGGGCTGAACACTGAAGCTTTCTTT; CDR3: CASSPGGLNTEAFF
D: TRBD2; size: NA; V: TRBV11-2; J: TRBJ2-3; DNA: TGTGCCAGCAGCCCGGGACTAGCGGTAACTAGCACAGATACGCAGTATTTT; CDR3: CASSPGLAVTSTDTQYF
D: NA; size: NA; V: TRBV7-9; J: TRBJ1-4; DNA: TGTGCCAGCAGCTTATTGGGCCCAACTAATGAAAAACTGTTTTTT; CDR3: CASSLLGPTNEKLFF
D: NA; size: NA; V: TRBV6-6; J: TRBJ2-7; DNA: TGTGCCAGCAGTTACTCGCAGGGCCGAACCTACGAGCAGTACTTC; CDR3: CASSYSQGRTYEQYF
D: NA; size: few; V: TRBV7-9; J: TRBJ1-1; DNA: TGTGCCAGCAGCCACGGCCGCGGCACTGAAGCTTTCTTT; CDR3: CASSHGRGTEAFF
D: NA; size: once; V: TRBV28; J: TRBJ2-1; DNA: TGTGCCAGCAGTTTAATCAGGTCCTCCTACAATGAGCAGTTCTTC; CDR3: CASSLIRSSYNEQFF